Below, 3 T cell receptor beta chains from the same sample are listed, as sequenced in a study of T-cell memory formation after mild COVID-19. One entry per CDR3 protein, called by TCRdb with MiXCR from the 5' RACE reads. The table lists 250,000 to 400,000 distinct CDR3 sequences, roughly an eighth of them singletons. Sequenced sample: PBMCs or a T cell subset sorted from them (not recorded which). These receptors were obtained from a man aged 18 to 29 who had mild COVID-19 (a few samples of this study predate the infection). Cell type and time point are not known.

The chain joins TRBV23-1 to TRBJ2-7; D remains ambiguous. TRBV23-1 is classed as an ORF, of uncertain function. The V gene lost 2 bases and the J gene lost 0 bases, with 5 bases spanning the gap. This CDR3 has 13 residues. In nucleotides, the CDR3 is TGCGCCAGCAGTCAAATGTACTCCTACGAGCAGTACGTC. Its translation is CASSQMYSYEQYV.

The rearrangement links TRBV7-3 to TRBJ2-2, with 8 bases that match TRBD2. V was clipped by 6 bases and J by 0 bases; unmatched bases: 3. The CDR3 sequence is 15 residues long. Germline CDR1 SGHTA, CDR2 FQGTGA. The CDR3 sequence: CASRFSGANTGELFF. CDR3 sequence (DNA): TGTGCCAGCAGATTTAGCGGGGCGAACACCGGGGAGCTGTTTTTT. Together with reference TRBV7-3 and TRBJ2-2, the CDR3 gives the full variable domain: GAGVSQTPSNKVTEKGKYVELRCDPISGHTALYWYRQSLGQGPEFLIYFQGTGAADDSGLPNDRFFAVRPEGSVSTLKIQRTERGDSAVYLCASRFSGANTGELFFGEGSRLTVL.

This clonotype was detected only a few times. This chain joins TRBV12-3 or TRBV12-4 and TRBJ2-3, with D maybe TRBD1 (6 bases). The V end lost 7 bases, the J end lost 4 bases, and 12 bases lay between the germline ends. The CDR3 spans 13 residues. The CDR3 nucleotides read TGTGCCAGCAAACTGGGGGCAGCAGATACGCAGTATTTT. This encodes CASKLGAADTQYF.